Presented here are 22 T cell receptor beta chains from one specimen sequenced in a study of TIL therapy for anti-PD-1-resistant metastatic lung cancer. Noted time point: pre-treatment sample, taken before nivolumab and TIL therapy. Most excised metastases sampled were pleural nodules or supraclavicular lymph nodes. Sequencing used immunoSEQ v3. The protocol was immunoSEQ multiplex PCR, while the TCRdb copy is restricted to in-frame clones and leaves out a portion. The repertoire includes approximately 87,000 clones, 65% of them detected once, and approximately 11% sits in the top ten. The starting material was tumor tissue, obtained at baseline. These TCRs come from a person aged 25 to 79 with non-small cell lung cancer.

This chain uses TRBV30 with TRBJ2-7; TRBD2 aligns across 7 bases. The CDR3 contains 16 residues. Germline assignment: CDR1 GTSNPN and CDR2 SVGIG (reference sequence). After removal of 0 bases from V and 0 bases from J, the junction contained 8 bases not matched to a gene. This CDR3 reads CAWSVPSGVPSYEQYF. CDR3 nucleotides: TGTGCCTGGAGTGTACCTAGCGGAGTCCCCTCCTACGAGCAGTACTTC.

V and J are TRBV28 and TRBJ1-5; 9 bases line up with TRBD1. The CDR3 covers 16 residues. Per germline, CDR1 MDHEN and CDR2 SYDVKM. V lost 6 bases and J lost 1; bases outside the gene matches: 7. The CDR3 sequence is CASSWGQGVSNQPQHF. The CDR3 DNA reads as TGTGCCAGCAGCTGGGGACAGGGTGTCAGCAATCAGCCCCAGCATTTT.

The V gene is TRBV12-3 or TRBV12-4, the J gene TRBJ2-1; possibly TRBD1 for D (8 bases). V lost 5 bases and J 13 bases, leaving 15 bases between the germline ends. The CDR3 runs to 12 residues. The CDR3 loop reads CASSHRGGKQFF. The CDR3 DNA follows: TGTGCCAGCAGTCACAGGGGGGGGAAACAGTTCTTC.

This clone was found a few times. The chain recombines TRBV7-2 with TRBJ2-7, with 8 bases lining up with TRBD2. The CDR3 loop spans 17 amino acids. Losses at the gene ends were 2 bases for V and 3 bases for J; bases not matched to a gene: 12. Per germline, CDR1 SGHTA and CDR2 FQGNSA. The CDR3 reads CASSLQSAGGVSYEQYF. The CDR3 DNA follows: TGTGCCAGCAGCTTACAATCTGCGGGAGGCGTAAGCTACGAGCAGTACTTC.

This clone was found a few times. The chain joins TRBV28 to TRBJ1-1, with D hard to call. This CDR3 has 16 residues. The V gene's germline CDR1 is MDHEN and CDR2 SYDVKM. The V gene lost 6 bases and the J gene lost 0 bases, with 17 bases spanning the gap. Here the CDR3 DNA reads TGTGCCAGCAGCCTAAGAGGAGCCCTGATGAACACTGAAGCTTTCTTT. This sequence encodes CASSLRGALMNTEAFF.

V and J are TRBV3-1 (or the pseudogene TRBV3-2) and TRBJ1-1, with D uncertain. Per germline, CDR1 LGHDT and CDR2 YNNKEL (reference sequence). V was cut by 2 bases and J by 5 bases, with 9 bases left in between. The CDR3 length is 13 residues. This CDR3 is CASSQKLITEAFF. Here the CDR3 DNA reads TGTGCCAGCAGCCAAAAATTGATTACTGAAGCTTTCTTT.

The J gene is TRBJ2-5, the V gene TRBV19; a weak D match, TRBD1 (5 bases). Trimming pared 5 bases from V and 5 bases from J, leaving 12 bases between. The CDR3 has 13 residues. CDR1 is LNHDA, CDR2 SQIVND, per germline (reference sequence). CDR3 residues: CASSPQGMETQYF. The CDR3 DNA is TGTGCCAGTAGTCCCCAGGGTATGGAGACCCAGTACTTC.

The table lists this clone with a few counts. The chain couples TRBV7-8 to TRBJ2-5; TRBD2 is a possible D gene (5 bases). The germline V and J ends were trimmed by 4 bases and 1 base, with 10 bases remaining between them. This CDR3 has 14 amino acids. Germline values: CDR1 SGHVS, CDR2 FQNEAQ. The CDR3: CASSSWETQETQYF. CDR3 DNA: TGTGCCAGCAGCTCATGGGAGACCCAAGAGACCCAGTACTTC.

The V gene is TRBV20-1, the J gene TRBJ1-2; D is uncertain. CDR3 length: 9 residues. V was cut by 8 bases and J by 7 bases, with 8 bases left in between. The germline CDR1 and CDR2 sequences are DFQATT and SNEGSKA (reference sequence). The CDR3 DNA is TGCAGTTCATACAGTGGCTACACCTTC. This translates into CSSYSGYTF.

This chain joins TRBV30 and TRBJ1-5, with D possibly matching TRBD1 (5 bases). Trimming shortened V by 2 bases and J by 8 bases, and 19 bases separated the two germline ends. CDR3 size: 15 residues. CDR1 and CDR2 (germline): GTSNPN, SVGIG (reference sequence). The DNA of the CDR3 is TGTGCCTGGAGTCCCCGTTCCTCAGGGAGGAAGCCCCAGCATTTT. It translates to CAWSPRSSGRKPQHF.

The V gene is TRBV7-9, the J gene TRBJ2-2; TRBD2 matches at 7 bases. The germline V gene has CDR1 SEHNR and CDR2 FQNEAQ (reference sequence). The CDR3 has 15 residues. Trimming cost V 3 bases and J 4 bases; bases outside gene matches: 5. In DNA form, the CDR3 reads TGTGCCAGCAGCTTGGAGCGGGGTGGCACCGGGGAGCTGTTTTTT. This codes for CASSLERGGTGELFF.

The chain has TRBV10-3 and TRBJ1-2, with TRBD1 matching 7 bases. The junction had 11 bases not matched to a gene; V was cut back by 7 bases and J by 3 bases. CDR1 and CDR2 (germline): ENHRY, SYGVKD. The CDR3 covers 15 residues. The CDR3 loop reads CAITETGSNHYGYTF. CDR3 sequence (DNA): TGTGCCATCACCGAGACAGGGAGCAACCACTATGGCTACACCTTC.

This clone was counted once. The chain has TRBV3-1 (or the pseudogene TRBV3-2) and TRBJ2-3, with 10 bases fitting TRBD1. Germline CDR1 LGHDT, CDR2 YNNKEL (reference sequence). The CDR3 sequence is 16 residues long. Trimming removed 4 bases from V and 5 bases from J; junction bases left unmatched: 9. Written as DNA, the CDR3 is TGTGCCAGCAGCCCGCCCGGGACAGGGGTTGGAGATACGCAGTATTTT. Translated, it gives CASSPPGTGVGDTQYF.

Ten or more counts support this clone. V usage is TRBV28 and J usage is TRBJ1-4; D not certain. The germline V gene encodes CDR1 MDHEN and CDR2 SYDVKM. The ends were cut back, 5 bases at V and 5 bases at J, with 15 bases in the middle. The CDR3 has 15 residues. CDR3 sequence: CASSTRTVRNEKLFF. The CDR3 DNA sequence: TGTGCCAGCAGTACCCGGACGGTCCGAAATGAAAAACTGTTTTTT. Full variable domain (missing parts from reference TRBV28 and TRBJ1-4): DVKVTQSSRYLVKRTGEKVFLECVQDMDHENMFWYRQDPGLGLRLIYFSYDVKMKEKGDIPEGYSVSREKKERFSLILESASTNQTSMYLCASSTRTVRNEKLFFGSGTQLSVL.

This clone showed up just a few times. V usage is TRBV6-4 and J usage is TRBJ2-7; D perhaps matches TRBD1 (6 bases). V lost 3 bases and J 0 bases, leaving 12 bases between the germline ends. The CDR3 runs to 15 residues. Germline-derived CDR1 and CDR2 are MRHNA and SNTAGT. CDR3 protein: CASSELGTPSYEQYF. The CDR3, as DNA: TGTGCCAGCAGTGAGCTCGGGACACCCTCCTACGAGCAGTACTTC.

The chain combines TRBV9 with TRBJ1-1, with D tentatively TRBD1 (5 bases). The germline V gene encodes CDR1 SGDLS and CDR2 YYNGEE. The CDR3 covers 15 residues. V was clipped by 4 bases and J by 1 base, with 14 bases between them. CDR3 sequence (DNA): TGTGCCAGCAGCCCATGGGGGGGACCGAACACTGAAGCTTTCTTT. This encodes CASSPWGGPNTEAFF.

V usage is TRBV15 and J usage is TRBJ2-7; a possible D gene is TRBD2 (6 bases). Germline V CDR1 and CDR2: LNHNV, YYDKDF (reference sequence). Trimming took 0 bases from V and 7 from J, leaving 22 bases between them. The CDR3 loop spans 17 amino acids. CDR3 sequence reads: CATSRDRGYRGTREQYF. As DNA, the CDR3 is TGTGCCACCAGCAGAGATCGCGGGTATCGGGGGACCAGGGAGCAGTACTTC.

V and J are TRBV5-3 and TRBJ2-3, with D hard to call. TRBV5-3 is an ORF, with its function uncertain. Trimming removed 4 bases at V and 4 bases at J, with 19 bases between. The length of the CDR3 is 16 residues. The CDR3 loop is CARSPGQLVRADTQYF. The CDR3 DNA reads as TGTGCCAGAAGCCCTGGGCAACTGGTCCGGGCAGATACGCAGTATTTT.

V gene TRBV6-2 or TRBV6-3 combines with J gene TRBJ2-7; 11 positions agree with TRBD1. Germline trimming cut 3 bases from V and 5 bases from J; bases unmatched to any gene: 9. The CDR3 extends over 16 amino acids. Germline-derived CDR1 and CDR2 are MNHEY and SVGEGT. CDR3 coding DNA: TGTGCCAGCAGTTATTATTCGCCGGGACAGGGGGACGAGCAGTACTTC. Translating gives CASSYYSPGQGDEQYF.

This sequence joins TRBV6-6 and TRBJ1-1; D gene uncertain. V lost 6 bases, J lost 7 bases, and 12 bases lay in between. The CDR3 spans 12 residues. The germline CDR1 and CDR2 sequences are MNHNY and SVGAGI (reference sequence). CDR3 sequence (DNA): TGTGCCAGCAGACACGACGGGCTTGAAGCTTTCTTT. Amino acid sequence: CASRHDGLEAFF.

This chain joins TRBV28 and TRBJ2-7; TRBD1 aligns across 8 bases. CDR3 length equals 15 residues. With V trimmed by 1 base and J by 2 bases, 4 bases remained unmatched. Per the germline V gene, CDR1 is MDHEN and CDR2 is SYDVKM. The CDR3 protein is CASSLYGTGAYEQYF. DNA of the CDR3: TGTGCCAGCAGTTTATACGGGACAGGAGCCTACGAGCAGTACTTC.

This chain uses TRBV5-4 with TRBJ2-5; 7 bases are a match to TRBD2. The junction had 8 bases not matched to a gene; V was cut back by 1 base and J by 2 bases. Germline CDR1 reads SGHNT; CDR2 reads YYREEE (reference sequence). The CDR3 contains 16 residues. CDR3 protein: CASSLFGGGAQETQYF. DNA for the CDR3: TGTGCCAGCAGCTTGTTTGGCGGGGGAGCACAAGAGACCCAGTACTTC.